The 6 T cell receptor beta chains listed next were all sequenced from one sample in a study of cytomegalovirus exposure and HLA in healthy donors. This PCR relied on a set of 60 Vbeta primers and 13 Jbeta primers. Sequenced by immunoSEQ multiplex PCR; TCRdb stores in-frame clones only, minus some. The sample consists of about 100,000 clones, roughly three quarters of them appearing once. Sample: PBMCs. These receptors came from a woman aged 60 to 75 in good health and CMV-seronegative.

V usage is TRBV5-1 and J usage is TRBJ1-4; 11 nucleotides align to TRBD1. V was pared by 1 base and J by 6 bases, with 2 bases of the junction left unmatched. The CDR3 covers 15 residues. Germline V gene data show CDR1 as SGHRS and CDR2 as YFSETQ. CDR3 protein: CASSLSGQGDEKLFF. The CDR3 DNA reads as TGCGCCAGCAGCTTGTCGGGACAGGGGGATGAAAAACTGTTTTTT.

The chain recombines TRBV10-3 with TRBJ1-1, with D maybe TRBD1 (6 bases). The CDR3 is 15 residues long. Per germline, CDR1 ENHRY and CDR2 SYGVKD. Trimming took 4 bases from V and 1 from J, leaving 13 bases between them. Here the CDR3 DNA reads TGTGCCATCAGTGCTAGCGGACAGCCGAACACTGAAGCTTTCTTT. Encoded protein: CAISASGQPNTEAFF.

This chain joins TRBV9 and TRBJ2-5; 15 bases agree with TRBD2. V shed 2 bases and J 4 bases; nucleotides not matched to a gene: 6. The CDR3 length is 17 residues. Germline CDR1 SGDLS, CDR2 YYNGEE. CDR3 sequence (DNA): TGTGCCAGCAGCGTTAGGACTAGCGGGAGGGGTAGAGAGACCCAGTACTTC. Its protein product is CASSVRTSGRGRETQYF.

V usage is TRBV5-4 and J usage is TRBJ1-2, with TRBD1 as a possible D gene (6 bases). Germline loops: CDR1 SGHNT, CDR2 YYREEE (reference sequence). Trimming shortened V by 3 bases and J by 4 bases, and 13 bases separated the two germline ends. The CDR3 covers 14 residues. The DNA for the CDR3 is TGTGCCAGCAGCTGGCAGGGGAGTTTCTATGGCTACACCTTC. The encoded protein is CASSWQGSFYGYTF.

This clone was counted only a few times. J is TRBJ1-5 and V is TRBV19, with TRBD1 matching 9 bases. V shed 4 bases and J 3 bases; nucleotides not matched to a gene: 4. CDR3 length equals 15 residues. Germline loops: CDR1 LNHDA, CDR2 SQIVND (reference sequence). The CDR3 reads CASSTGTGLNQPQHF. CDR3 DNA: TGTGCCAGTAGTACGGGGACAGGGCTCAATCAGCCCCAGCATTTT.

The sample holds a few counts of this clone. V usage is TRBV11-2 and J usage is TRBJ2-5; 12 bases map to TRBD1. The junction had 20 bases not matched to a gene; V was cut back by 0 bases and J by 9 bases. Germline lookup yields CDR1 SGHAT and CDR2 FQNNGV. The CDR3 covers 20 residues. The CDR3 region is CASSLEVGQGAVAPPTAQYF. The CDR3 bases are TGTGCCAGCAGCTTAGAAGTGGGACAGGGGGCCGTAGCCCCCCCAACGGCCCAGTACTTC.